A selection of T cell receptor beta chains follows, all from one sample in a study of identical twins. TCRdb used MiXCR to reprocess the 5' RACE reads, holding one entry per CDR3 protein. The data hold about 690,000 distinct CDR3 sequences, with around 5.7% observed a single time. Sequencing was done on a sample of naive T cells sorted from blood. The receptors originated from a man younger than 35 in good health. CDR3s include the opening cysteine and the closing phenylalanine or tryptophan. D genes are given only for firm matches. Expanded clones are given a class, and other clones once, few, many or no size at all.

v_call	d_call	j_call	clone_size	cdr3_nt	cdr3_aa
TRBV12-3/TRBV12-4	.	TRBJ2-3	.	TGTGCCAGCTGGGCAGTGGGCACAGATACGCAGTATTTT	CASWAVGTDTQYF
TRBV7-2	.	TRBJ2-2	.	TGTGCCAGCAGCTTATCTTTAGCTTCCGGGGAGCTGTTTTTT	CASSLSLASGELFF
TRBV5-1	.	TRBJ2-5	.	TGCGCCAGCGACTCGGGGGACCAAGAGACCCAGTACTTC	CASDSGDQETQYF
TRBV18	.	TRBJ2-1	once	TGTGCCAGCTCACCGCGGCAGGAGGGCAATGAGCAGTTCTTC	CASSPRQEGNEQFF
TRBV5-1	.	TRBJ1-2	.	TGCGCCAGCAGCCCCGGCAGGGAACGAGGCTACACCTTC	CASSPGRERGYTF
TRBV7-8	TRBD1	TRBJ2-1	few	TGTGCCAGCAGCCTCCGGGACAGGGGGTACCATGAGCAGTTCTTC	CASSLRDRGYHEQFF
TRBV7-8	.	TRBJ1-5	many	TGTGCCAGCAGCTTACTGCGGGAGGATCAGCCCCAGCATTTT	CASSLLREDQPQHF
TRBV12-3/TRBV12-4	.	TRBJ2-2	many	TGTGCCAGCAGCCCGGGGTGGGGGGCCGGGGAGCTGTTTTTT	CASSPGWGAGELFF
TRBV2	.	TRBJ2-3	few	TGTGCCAGCAACGACAGGTCCAGCACAGATACGCAGTATTTT	CASNDRSSTDTQYF
TRBV11-2	TRBD1	TRBJ1-1	few	TGTGCCAGCAGCTTAGGTGGGACAGGGCGGGGTGGACACCCTGAAGCTTTCTTT	CASSLGGTGRGGHPEAFF
TRBV5-5	.	TRBJ2-1	few	TGTGCCAGCAGCTTGGGACTAGAGGGGAATGAGCAGTTCTTC	CASSLGLEGNEQFF
TRBV6-1	TRBD1	TRBJ1-6	few	TGTGCCAGCAGACCCCAAACAGGGGCGAGTGTCCATTCACCCCTCCACTTT	CASRPQTGASVHSPLHF
TRBV7-2	TRBD2	TRBJ2-1	.	TGTGCCAGCAGCTTAGTCTCTAGCGGCGGCGATGAGCAGTTCTTC	CASSLVSSGGDEQFF
TRBV6-1	TRBD2	TRBJ2-1	few	TGTGCCAGCAGCATGGATCTAGCGGGAGTAGGTAATGAGCAGTTCTTC	CASSMDLAGVGNEQFF
TRBV28	.	TRBJ2-7	many	TGTGCCAGCAGTTTATCTTTTAACGAGCAGTACTTC	CASSLSFNEQYF
TRBV6-5	TRBD2	TRBJ2-5	few	TGTGCCAGCAGTTTTCGACTAGCGGGAGTGGAGACCCAGTACTTC	CASSFRLAGVETQYF